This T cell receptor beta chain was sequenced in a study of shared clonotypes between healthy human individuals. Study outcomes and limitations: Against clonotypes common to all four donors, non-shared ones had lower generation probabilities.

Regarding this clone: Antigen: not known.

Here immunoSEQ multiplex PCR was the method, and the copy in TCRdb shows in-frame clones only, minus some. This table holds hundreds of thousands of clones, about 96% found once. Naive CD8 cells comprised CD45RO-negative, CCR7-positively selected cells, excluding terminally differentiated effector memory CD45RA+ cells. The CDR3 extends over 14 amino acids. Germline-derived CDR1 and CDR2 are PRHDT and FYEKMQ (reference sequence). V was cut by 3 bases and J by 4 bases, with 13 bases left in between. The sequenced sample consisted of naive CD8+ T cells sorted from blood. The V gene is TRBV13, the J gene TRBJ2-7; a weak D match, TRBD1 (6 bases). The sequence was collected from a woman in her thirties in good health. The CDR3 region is CASSLGDIPYEQYF. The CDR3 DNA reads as TGTGCCAGCAGCTTGGGGGACATACCTTACGAGCAGTACTTC.